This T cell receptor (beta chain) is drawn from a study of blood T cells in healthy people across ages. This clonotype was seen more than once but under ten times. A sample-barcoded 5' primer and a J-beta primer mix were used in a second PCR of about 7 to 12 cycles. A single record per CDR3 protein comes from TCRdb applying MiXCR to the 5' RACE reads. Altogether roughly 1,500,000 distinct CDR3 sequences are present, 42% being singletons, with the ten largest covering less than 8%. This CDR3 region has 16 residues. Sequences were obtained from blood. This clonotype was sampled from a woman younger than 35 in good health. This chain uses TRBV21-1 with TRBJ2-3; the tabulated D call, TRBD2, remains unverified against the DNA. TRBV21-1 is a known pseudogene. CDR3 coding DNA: TGTGCCAGCAGCAAAGAACCCGGACTAGCGGGAGATACGCAGTATTTT. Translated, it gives CASSKEPGLAGDTQYF.